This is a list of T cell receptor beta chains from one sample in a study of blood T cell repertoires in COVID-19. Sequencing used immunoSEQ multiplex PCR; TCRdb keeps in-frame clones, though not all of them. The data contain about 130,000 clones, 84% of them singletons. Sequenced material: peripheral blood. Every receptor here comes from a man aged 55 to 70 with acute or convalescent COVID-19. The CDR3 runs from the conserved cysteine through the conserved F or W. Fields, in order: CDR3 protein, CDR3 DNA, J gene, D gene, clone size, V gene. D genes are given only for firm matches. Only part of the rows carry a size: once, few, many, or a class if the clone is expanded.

CASSYYVTEAFF,TGTGCCAGCAGTTATTATGTCACTGAAGCTTTCTTT,TRBJ1-1,-,-,TRBV6-2/TRBV6-3
CASSLGGSGGAYEQYF,TGTGCCAGCAGCTTAGGTGGTAGCGGGGGGGCATACGAGCAGTACTTC,TRBJ2-7,TRBD2,-,TRBV7-2
CASSYPSIYRVNTEAFF,TGTGCCAGCAGTTACCCCAGTATCTACAGGGTAAACACTGAAGCTTTCTTT,TRBJ1-1,-,-,TRBV6-2/TRBV6-3
CAWTRRRGSHNEQFF,TGTGCCTGGACTAGGAGAAGGGGTTCCCACAATGAGCAGTTCTTC,TRBJ2-1,-,-,TRBV30
CASSVGGDLRNQPQHF,TGTGCCAGCAGCGTAGGGGGGGACTTACGGAATCAGCCCCAGCATTTT,TRBJ1-5,-,once,TRBV9
CSASKRETRNEQFF,TGCAGTGCTAGTAAGCGGGAGACCCGAAATGAGCAGTTCTTC,TRBJ2-1,TRBD2,-,TRBV20-1
CASSSGTGPTYEQYF,TGCGCCAGCAGCTCCGGGACAGGGCCAACCTACGAGCAGTACTTC,TRBJ2-7,TRBD1,-,TRBV5-1
CASRGGLAGTGELFF,TGCGCCAGCAGAGGAGGTCTAGCGGGCACCGGGGAGCTGTTTTTT,TRBJ2-2,TRBD2,-,TRBV10-2
CASSHPTSGFYEQYF,TGCGCCAGCAGTCACCCGACTAGCGGATTCTACGAGCAGTACTTC,TRBJ2-7,TRBD2,-,TRBV23-1
CASSFAGLGQPQHF,TGTGCCAGCAGTTTTGCAGGGCTCGGTCAGCCCCAGCATTTT,TRBJ1-5,-,few,TRBV28
CASTMRGQNYGYTF,TGTGCCAGCACTATGCGAGGACAGAACTATGGCTACACCTTC,TRBJ1-2,-,-,TRBV6-5
CASSSGSPSNQPQHF,TGTGCCAGCAGTTCAGGTTCCCCTAGCAATCAGCCCCAGCATTTT,TRBJ1-5,-,-,TRBV6-2/TRBV6-3
CSASLSGANVLTF,TGCAGTGCTAGTCTCTCTGGGGCCAACGTCCTGACTTTC,TRBJ2-6,-,-,TRBV20-1
CASSPYGQGYNEQFF,TGCGCCAGCAGCCCGTACGGACAGGGCTACAATGAGCAGTTCTTC,TRBJ2-1,TRBD1,-,TRBV5-1
CASSYLAGGPDTGELFF,TGTGCCAGCAGCTATCTGGCGGGAGGGCCGGACACCGGGGAGCTGTTTTTT,TRBJ2-2,TRBD2,-,TRBV7-2
CASSVDRVNNEQFF,TGTGCCAGCAGCGTAGACAGGGTTAACAATGAGCAGTTCTTC,TRBJ2-1,-,-,TRBV9
CASSLAGAPRWAF,TGTGCCAGCAGCTTAGCAGGGGCGCCACGATGGGCCTTC,TRBJ1-2,-,-,TRBV11-2
CASTTWTGDGSKNIQYF,TGTGCCAGCACCACATGGACAGGGGACGGGAGCAAAAACATTCAGTACTTC,TRBJ2-4,TRBD1,-,TRBV7-3
CASSLVGRDAEAFF,TGCGCCAGCAGCTTGGTGGGCAGGGATGCTGAAGCTTTCTTT,TRBJ1-1,-,-,TRBV5-1
CASSLRSPGVYNEQFF,TGTGCCAGCAGCTTAAGATCCCCGGGGGTGTACAATGAGCAGTTCTTC,TRBJ2-1,-,-,TRBV7-2
CASSQVVGQQYGYTF,TGTGCCAGCAGCCAAGTCGTAGGACAGCAATATGGCTACACCTTC,TRBJ1-2,-,-,TRBV14
CASSWGRGLPLAEAFF,TGTGCCAGCAGTTGGGGTAGGGGTCTCCCCCTCGCCGAAGCTTTCTTT,TRBJ1-1,-,-,TRBV27
CASSMVLNQETQYF,TGTGCCAGTAGTATGGTTCTAAACCAAGAGACCCAGTACTTC,TRBJ2-5,-,-,TRBV19
CASTRTGESYGYTF,TGTGCCAGTACCAGGACAGGGGAGAGCTATGGCTACACCTTC,TRBJ1-2,TRBD1,-,TRBV19
CASKTSGGGETQYF,TGTGCCAGCAAGACTAGCGGGGGGGGAGAGACCCAGTACTTC,TRBJ2-5,TRBD2,-,TRBV7-6
CASSQSIRRGGGETQYF,TGCGCCAGCAGCCAATCGATACGGAGGGGAGGGGGAGAGACCCAGTACTTC,TRBJ2-5,-,-,TRBV4-1
CAWSVRLGTSRTYEQYF,TGTGCCTGGAGTGTACGACTAGGGACTTCACGCACCTACGAGCAGTACTTC,TRBJ2-7,-,-,TRBV30
CASSLEGGGDPLHF,TGCGCCAGCAGCTTGGAGGGGGGGGGTGATCCCCTCCACTTT,TRBJ1-6,-,-,TRBV5-1
CASSPIGLGTF,TGTGCCAGCAGCCCCATAGGACTCGGCACCTTC,TRBJ1-2,-,once,TRBV6-5
CATASGGNSGNTIYF,TGTGCTACTGCCTCGGGGGGGAACTCTGGAAACACCATATATTTT,TRBJ1-3,-,-,TRBV12-5
CASSATREPSRNTIYF,TGCGCCAGCAGCGCCACCAGGGAACCCTCTCGGAACACCATATATTTT,TRBJ1-3,-,-,TRBV5-1
CASSSQGGKVNEQFF,TGTGCCAGCAGTTCACAGGGGGGAAAGGTCAATGAGCAGTTCTTC,TRBJ2-1,TRBD1,-,TRBV27
CATSDGGLPYGYTF,TGTGCCACCAGTGATGGCGGCCTCCCGTATGGCTACACCTTC,TRBJ1-2,-,-,TRBV24-1
CASSYLYEQYF,TGCGCCAGCAGCTATCTCTACGAGCAGTACTTC,TRBJ2-7,-,-,TRBV5-1
CASSMGQRGANTGELFF,TGTGCCAGTAGTATGGGCCAGCGGGGGGCGAACACCGGGGAGCTGTTTTTT,TRBJ2-2,TRBD2,once,TRBV19
CASGDSAGNEQFF,TGTGCCAGCGGGGACTCTGCAGGCAATGAGCAGTTCTTC,TRBJ2-1,-,few,TRBV7-9
CASSRDPPRGYSPLHF,TGTGCCAGCTCGCGAGACCCTCCCAGGGGCTATTCACCCCTCCACTTT,TRBJ1-6,-,few,TRBV18
CAWSVPGGAGELFF,TGTGCCTGGAGTGTACCTGGGGGGGCCGGGGAGCTGTTTTTT,TRBJ2-2,TRBD2,-,TRBV30
CASSLNRASMSYNEQFF,TGTGCCAGCAGCTTAAACAGGGCATCCATGAGTTACAATGAGCAGTTCTTC,TRBJ2-1,-,-,TRBV7-3
CASSLALGRGPWNTGELFF,TGTGCCAGCAGCTTAGCGCTCGGCAGGGGGCCATGGAACACCGGGGAGCTGTTTTTT,TRBJ2-2,TRBD1,once,TRBV7-2
CASSGSSQGDQPQHF,TGTGCCAGTAGTGGCTCGTCCCAGGGGGATCAGCCCCAGCATTTT,TRBJ1-5,TRBD1,few,TRBV19
CSVEQGGDTEAFF,TGCAGCGTTGAACAGGGCGGGGACACTGAAGCTTTCTTT,TRBJ1-1,-,-,TRBV29-1
CAGRAGTSDEQFF,TGTGCCGGAAGGGCGGGGACTAGCGATGAGCAGTTCTTC,TRBJ2-1,TRBD2,-,TRBV19
CASSPLGGYGYTF,TGTGCCAGTAGTCCTCTGGGGGGTTATGGCTACACCTTC,TRBJ1-2,-,-,TRBV19
CASSQGPLAAFEQFF,TGTGCCAGCAGCCAAGGACCACTGGCAGCGTTTGAGCAGTTCTTC,TRBJ2-1,-,-,TRBV3-1/TRBV3-2
CASSVGAQGYEQYF,TGTGCCAGCAGCGTAGGAGCACAGGGCTACGAGCAGTACTTC,TRBJ2-7,-,once,TRBV9
CASSPGGQDYGYTF,TGTGCCAGCAGCCCGGGGGGACAGGACTATGGCTACACCTTC,TRBJ1-2,TRBD1,-,TRBV7-9
CASSLRWGQNTEAFF,TGCGCCAGCAGCTTGAGATGGGGGCAGAACACTGAAGCTTTCTTT,TRBJ1-1,-,-,TRBV5-1
CASSPSGVTNYGYTF,TGCGCCAGCAGCCCCTCCGGGGTGACTAACTATGGCTACACCTTC,TRBJ1-2,-,-,TRBV5-1